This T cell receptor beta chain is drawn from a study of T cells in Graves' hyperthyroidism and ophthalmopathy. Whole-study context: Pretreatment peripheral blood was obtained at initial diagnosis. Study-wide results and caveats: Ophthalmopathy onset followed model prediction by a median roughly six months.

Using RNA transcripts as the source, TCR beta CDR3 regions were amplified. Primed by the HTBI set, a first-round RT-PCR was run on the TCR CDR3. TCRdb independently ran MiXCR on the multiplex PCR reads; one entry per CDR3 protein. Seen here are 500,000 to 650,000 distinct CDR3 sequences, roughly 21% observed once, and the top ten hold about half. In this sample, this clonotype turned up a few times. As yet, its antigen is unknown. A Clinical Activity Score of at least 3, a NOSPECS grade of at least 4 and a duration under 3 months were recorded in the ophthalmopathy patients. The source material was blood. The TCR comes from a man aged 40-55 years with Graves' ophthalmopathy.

The CDR3 DNA reads as TGTGCCAGCAGCTGGAGGGACGGCTCCTACGAGCAGTACTTC. This translates into CASSWRDGSYEQYF. The rearrangement uses TRBV7-9 and TRBJ2-7; D might be TRBD2 (6 bases). Deletions cut 4 bases from V and 0 bases from J, with 10 bases between. This CDR3 has 14 amino acids. The germline V gene encodes CDR1 SEHNR and CDR2 FQNEAQ (reference sequence).